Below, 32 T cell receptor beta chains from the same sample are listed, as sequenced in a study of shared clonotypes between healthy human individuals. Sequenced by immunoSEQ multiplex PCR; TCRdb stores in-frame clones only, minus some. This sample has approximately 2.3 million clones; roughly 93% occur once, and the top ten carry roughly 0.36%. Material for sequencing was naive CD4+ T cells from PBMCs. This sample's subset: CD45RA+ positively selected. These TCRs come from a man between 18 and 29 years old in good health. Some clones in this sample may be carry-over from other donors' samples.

In DNA form, the CDR3 reads TGTGCCAGCAGTACAGGGGTGCGCACTGAAGCTTTCTTT. Residues: CASSTGVRTEAFF. This chain connects TRBV6-6 to TRBJ1-1; 7 nucleotides line up with TRBD1. The CDR3 spans 13 residues. V lost 5 bases, J lost 4 bases, and 4 bases stayed unmatched. Germline CDR1 MNHNY, CDR2 SVGAGI (reference sequence).

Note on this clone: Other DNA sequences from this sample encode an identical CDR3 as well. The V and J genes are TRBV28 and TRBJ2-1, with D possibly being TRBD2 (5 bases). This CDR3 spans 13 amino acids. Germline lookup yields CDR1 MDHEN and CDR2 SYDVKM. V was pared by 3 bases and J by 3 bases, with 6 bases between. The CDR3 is CASSLRVYNEQFF. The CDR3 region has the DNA TGTGCCAGCAGTTTGCGGGTCTACAATGAGCAGTTCTTC.

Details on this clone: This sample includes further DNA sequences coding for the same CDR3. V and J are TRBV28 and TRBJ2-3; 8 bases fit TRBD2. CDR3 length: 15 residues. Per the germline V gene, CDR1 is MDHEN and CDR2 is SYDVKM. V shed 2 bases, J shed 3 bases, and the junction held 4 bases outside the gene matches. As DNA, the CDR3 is TGTGCCAGCAGTTTAGCGGGGGGCTATACAGATACGCAGTATTTT. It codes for CASSLAGGYTDTQYF.

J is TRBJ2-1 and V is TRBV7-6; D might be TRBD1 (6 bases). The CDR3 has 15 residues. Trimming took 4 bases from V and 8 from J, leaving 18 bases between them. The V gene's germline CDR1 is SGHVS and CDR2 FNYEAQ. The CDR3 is CASSSQGSTLDEQFF. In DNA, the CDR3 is TGTGCCAGCAGCTCGCAGGGGTCTACACTAGATGAGCAGTTCTTC.

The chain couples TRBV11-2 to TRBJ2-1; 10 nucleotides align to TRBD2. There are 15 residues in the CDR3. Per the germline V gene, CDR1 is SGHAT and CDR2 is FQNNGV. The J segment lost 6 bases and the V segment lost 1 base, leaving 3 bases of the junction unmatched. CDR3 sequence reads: CASSLVLAGANEQFF. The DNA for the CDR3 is TGTGCCAGCAGCTTAGTTCTAGCGGGAGCCAATGAGCAGTTCTTC.

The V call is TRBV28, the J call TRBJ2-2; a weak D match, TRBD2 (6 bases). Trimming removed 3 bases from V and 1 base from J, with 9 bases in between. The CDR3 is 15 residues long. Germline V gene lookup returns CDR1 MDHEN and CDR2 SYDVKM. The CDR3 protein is CASSFSGVNTGELFF. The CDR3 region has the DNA TGTGCCAGCAGTTTTTCGGGGGTGAACACCGGGGAGCTGTTTTTT.

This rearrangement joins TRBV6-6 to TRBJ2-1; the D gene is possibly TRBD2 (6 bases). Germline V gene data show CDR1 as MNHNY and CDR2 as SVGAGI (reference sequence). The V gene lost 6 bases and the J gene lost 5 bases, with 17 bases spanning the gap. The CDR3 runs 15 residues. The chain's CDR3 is CASRFEYGSHNEQFF. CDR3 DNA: TGTGCCAGCAGGTTTGAGTACGGGAGCCACAATGAGCAGTTCTTC.

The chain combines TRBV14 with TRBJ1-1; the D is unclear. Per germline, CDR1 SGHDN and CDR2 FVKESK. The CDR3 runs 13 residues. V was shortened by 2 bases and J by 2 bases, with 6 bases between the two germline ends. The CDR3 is CASSQSVNTEAFF. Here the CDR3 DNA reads TGTGCCAGCAGCCAATCAGTTAACACTGAAGCTTTCTTT.

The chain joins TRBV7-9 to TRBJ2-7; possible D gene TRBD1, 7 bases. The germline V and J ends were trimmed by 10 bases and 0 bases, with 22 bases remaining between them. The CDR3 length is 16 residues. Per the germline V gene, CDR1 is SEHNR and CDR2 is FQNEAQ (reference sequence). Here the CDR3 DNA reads TGTGCCACCCAGCTTAGGCCAGGGGGGAGCTCCTACGAGCAGTACTTC. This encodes CATQLRPGGSSYEQYF.

The CDR3 bases are TGTGCCAGCAGCTTCTCCTCGCGGCCGAACACTGAAGCTTTCTTT. Protein sequence: CASSFSSRPNTEAFF. This chain links TRBV5-4 with TRBJ1-1; D not resolved. Trimming left V 2 bases short and J 1 base short, with 12 bases between. This CDR3 has 15 residues. The germline V gene has CDR1 SGHNT and CDR2 YYREEE (reference sequence).

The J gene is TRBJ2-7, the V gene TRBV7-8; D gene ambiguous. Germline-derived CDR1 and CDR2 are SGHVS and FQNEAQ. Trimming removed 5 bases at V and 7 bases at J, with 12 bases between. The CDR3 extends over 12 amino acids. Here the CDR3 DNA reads TGTGCCAGCAGCCCTGCCTTCGGAGAGCAGTACTTC. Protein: CASSPAFGEQYF.

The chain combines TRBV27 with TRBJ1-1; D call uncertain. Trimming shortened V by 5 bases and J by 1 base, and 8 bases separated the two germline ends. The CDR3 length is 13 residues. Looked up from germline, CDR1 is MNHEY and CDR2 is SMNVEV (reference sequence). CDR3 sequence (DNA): TGTGCCAGCAGTCGAGCAGGGAACACTGAAGCTTTCTTT. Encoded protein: CASSRAGNTEAFF.

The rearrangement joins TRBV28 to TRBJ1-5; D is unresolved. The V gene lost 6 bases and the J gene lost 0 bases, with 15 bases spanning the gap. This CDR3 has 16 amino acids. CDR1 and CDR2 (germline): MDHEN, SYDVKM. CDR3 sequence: CASSSTGRPSNQPQHF. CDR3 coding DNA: TGTGCCAGCAGCAGTACGGGCCGACCTAGCAATCAGCCCCAGCATTTT.

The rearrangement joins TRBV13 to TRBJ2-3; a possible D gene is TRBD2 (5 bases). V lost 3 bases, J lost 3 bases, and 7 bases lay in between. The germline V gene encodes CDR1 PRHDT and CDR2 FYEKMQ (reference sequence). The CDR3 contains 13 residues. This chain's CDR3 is CASSFRGTDTQYF. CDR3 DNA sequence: TGTGCCAGCAGCTTTCGCGGGACAGATACGCAGTATTTT.

The CDR3 coding sequence is TGTGCCAGCAGCTCGCTAGCGAACGGAGCAGATACGCAGTATTTT. Its protein is CASSSLANGADTQYF. The chain joins TRBV7-2 to TRBJ2-3, with D perhaps TRBD2 (6 bases). Germline loops: CDR1 SGHTA, CDR2 FQGNSA. V dropped 4 bases and J dropped 4 bases, with 15 bases sitting between them. The CDR3 contains 15 residues.

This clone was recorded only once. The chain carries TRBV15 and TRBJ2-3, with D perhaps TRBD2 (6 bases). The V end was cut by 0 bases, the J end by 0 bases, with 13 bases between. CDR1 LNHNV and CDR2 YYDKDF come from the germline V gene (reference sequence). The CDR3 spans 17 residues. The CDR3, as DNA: TGTGCCACCAGCAGAGAAAAGCGCGGGGCTAGCACAGATACGCAGTATTTT. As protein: CATSREKRGASTDTQYF. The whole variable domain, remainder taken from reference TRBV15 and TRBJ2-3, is DAMVIQNPRYQVTQFGKPVTLSCSQTLNHNVMYWYQQKSSQAPKLLFHYYDKDFNNEADTPDNFQSRRPNTSFCFLDIRSPGLGDTAMYLCATSREKRGASTDTQYFGPGTRLTVL.

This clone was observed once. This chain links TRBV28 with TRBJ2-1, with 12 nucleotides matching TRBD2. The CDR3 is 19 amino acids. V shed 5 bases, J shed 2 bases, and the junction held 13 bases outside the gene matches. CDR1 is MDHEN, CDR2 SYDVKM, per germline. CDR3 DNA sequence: TGTGCCAGCAGTCCCCTCGAGACTAGCGGGAGTGCCCCCTACAATGAGCAGTTCTTC. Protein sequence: CASSPLETSGSAPYNEQFF.

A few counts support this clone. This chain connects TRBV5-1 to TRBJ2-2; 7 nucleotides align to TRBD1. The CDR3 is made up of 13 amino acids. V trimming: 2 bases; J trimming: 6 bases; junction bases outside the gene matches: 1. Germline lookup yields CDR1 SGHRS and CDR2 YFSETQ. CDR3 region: CASSFDRAGELFF. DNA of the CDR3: TGCGCCAGCAGCTTCGACAGGGCCGGGGAGCTGTTTTTT.

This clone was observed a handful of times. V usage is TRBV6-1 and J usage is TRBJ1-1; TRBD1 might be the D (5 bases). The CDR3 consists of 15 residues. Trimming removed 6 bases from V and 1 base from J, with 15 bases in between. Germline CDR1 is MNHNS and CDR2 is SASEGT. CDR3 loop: CASRTGPPSNTEAFF. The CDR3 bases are TGTGCCAGCAGAACGGGACCGCCCTCGAACACTGAAGCTTTCTTT.

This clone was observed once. The CDR3 coding sequence is TGTGCCAGCAGTGGAGCGGGAGGGCCCGAGACCCAGTACTTC. It translates to CASSGAGGPETQYF. The rearrangement joins TRBV6-5 to TRBJ2-5; 10 positions agree with TRBD2. The CDR3 totals 14 residues. Trimming took 5 bases from V and 5 from J; bases not matched to a gene: 5. The germline V gene has CDR1 MNHEY and CDR2 SVGAGI.

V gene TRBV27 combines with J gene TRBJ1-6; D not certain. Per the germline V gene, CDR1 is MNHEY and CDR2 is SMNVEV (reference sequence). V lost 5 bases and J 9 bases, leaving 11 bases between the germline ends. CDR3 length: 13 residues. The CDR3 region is CASSERTRSPLHF. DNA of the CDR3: TGTGCCAGCAGTGAAAGGACCCGTTCACCCCTCCACTTT.

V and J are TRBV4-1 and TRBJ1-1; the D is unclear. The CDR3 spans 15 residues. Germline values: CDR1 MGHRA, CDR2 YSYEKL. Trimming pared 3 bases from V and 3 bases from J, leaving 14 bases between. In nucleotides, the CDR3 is TGCGCCAGCAGCCACCTCTGGAGGGCGGACACTGAAGCTTTCTTT. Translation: CASSHLWRADTEAFF.

CDR3 amino acids: CASKPTGAYTDTQYF. The CDR3 coding sequence is TGTGCCAGCAAGCCGACAGGGGCCTACACAGATACGCAGTATTTT. V usage is TRBV7-3 and J usage is TRBJ2-3; TRBD1 matches 8 bases. CDR1 is SGHTA and CDR2 is FQGTGA in the germline V gene. The CDR3 has 15 amino acids. Germline trimming cut 7 bases from V and 2 bases from J; bases unmatched to any gene: 8.

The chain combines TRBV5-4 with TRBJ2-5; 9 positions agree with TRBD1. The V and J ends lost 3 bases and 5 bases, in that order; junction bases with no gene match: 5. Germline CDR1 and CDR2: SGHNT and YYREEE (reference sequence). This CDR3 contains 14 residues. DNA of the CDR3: TGTGCCAGCAGCTACCGGGACAGGGCTGAGACCCAGTACTTC. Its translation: CASSYRDRAETQYF.

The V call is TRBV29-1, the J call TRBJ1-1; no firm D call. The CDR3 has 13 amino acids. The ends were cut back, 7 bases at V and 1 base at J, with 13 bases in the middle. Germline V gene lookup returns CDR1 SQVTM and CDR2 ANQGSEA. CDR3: CSAGPLGNTEAFF. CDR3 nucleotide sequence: TGCAGCGCTGGGCCGCTGGGGAACACTGAAGCTTTCTTT. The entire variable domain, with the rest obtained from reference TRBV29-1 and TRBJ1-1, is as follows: SAVISQKPSRDICQRGTSLTIQCQVDSQVTMMFWYRQQPGQSLTLIATANQGSEATYESGFVIDKFPISRPNLTFSTLTVSNMSPEDSSIYLCSAGPLGNTEAFFGQGTRLTVV.

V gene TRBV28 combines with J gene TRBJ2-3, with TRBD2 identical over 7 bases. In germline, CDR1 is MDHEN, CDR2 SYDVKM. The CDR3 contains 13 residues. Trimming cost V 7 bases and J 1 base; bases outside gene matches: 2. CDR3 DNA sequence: TGTGCCAGCATCCGGGGGGGCACAGATACGCAGTATTTT. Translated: CASIRGGTDTQYF.

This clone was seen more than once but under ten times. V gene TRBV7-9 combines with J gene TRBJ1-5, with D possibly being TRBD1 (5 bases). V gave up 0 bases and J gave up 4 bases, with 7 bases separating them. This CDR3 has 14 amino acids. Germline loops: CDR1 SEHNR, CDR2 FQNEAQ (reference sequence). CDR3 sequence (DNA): TGTGCCAGCAGCTTAGCAGGGGAAAATCAGCCCCAGCATTTT. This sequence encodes CASSLAGENQPQHF.

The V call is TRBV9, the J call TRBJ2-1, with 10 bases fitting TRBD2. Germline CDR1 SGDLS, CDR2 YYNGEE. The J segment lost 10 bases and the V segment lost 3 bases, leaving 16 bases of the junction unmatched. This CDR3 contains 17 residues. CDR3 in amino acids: CASSALNPSGSYGEQFF. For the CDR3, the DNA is TGTGCCAGCAGCGCTCTCAACCCTAGCGGGAGTTATGGGGAGCAGTTCTTC.

The CDR3 is CASMGGPQSNTGELFF. CDR3 DNA sequence: TGTGCCAGCATGGGGGGGCCTCAGTCGAACACCGGGGAGCTGTTTTTT. The chain couples TRBV7-9 to TRBJ2-2; maybe TRBD2 (7 bases). Per the germline V gene, CDR1 is SEHNR and CDR2 is FQNEAQ (reference sequence). CDR3 length: 16 residues. Deletions cut 7 bases from V and 0 bases from J, with 15 bases between.

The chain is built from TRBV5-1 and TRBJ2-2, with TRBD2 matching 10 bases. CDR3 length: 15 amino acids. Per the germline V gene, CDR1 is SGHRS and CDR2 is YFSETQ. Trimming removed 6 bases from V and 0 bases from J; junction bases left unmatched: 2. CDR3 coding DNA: TGCGCCAGCACACTAGCGGGACCGAACACCGGGGAGCTGTTTTTT. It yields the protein CASTLAGPNTGELFF.

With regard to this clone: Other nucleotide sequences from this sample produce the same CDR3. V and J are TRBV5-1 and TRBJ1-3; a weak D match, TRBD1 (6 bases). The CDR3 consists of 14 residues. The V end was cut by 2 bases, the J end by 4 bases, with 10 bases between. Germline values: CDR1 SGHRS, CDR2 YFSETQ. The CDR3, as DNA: TGCGCCAGCAGCTTCGGACAGCCAGGAAACACCATATATTTT. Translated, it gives CASSFGQPGNTIYF.

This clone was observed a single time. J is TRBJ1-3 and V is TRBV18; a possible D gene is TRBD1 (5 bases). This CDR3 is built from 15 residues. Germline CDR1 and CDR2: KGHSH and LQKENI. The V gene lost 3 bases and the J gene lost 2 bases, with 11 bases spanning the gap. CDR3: CASSPRGVTGNTIYF. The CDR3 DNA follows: TGTGCCAGCTCACCGAGAGGGGTCACTGGAAACACCATATATTTT.